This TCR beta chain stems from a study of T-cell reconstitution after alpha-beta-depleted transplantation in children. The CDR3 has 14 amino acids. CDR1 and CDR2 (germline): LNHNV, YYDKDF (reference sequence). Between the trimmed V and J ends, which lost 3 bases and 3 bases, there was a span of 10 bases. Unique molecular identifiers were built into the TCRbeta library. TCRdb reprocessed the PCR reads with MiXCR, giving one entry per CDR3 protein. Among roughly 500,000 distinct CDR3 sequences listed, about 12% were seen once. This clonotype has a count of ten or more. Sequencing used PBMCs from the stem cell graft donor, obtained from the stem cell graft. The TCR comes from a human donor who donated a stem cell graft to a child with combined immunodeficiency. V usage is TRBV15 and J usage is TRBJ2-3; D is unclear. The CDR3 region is CATSSWAGTDTQYF. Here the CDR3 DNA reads TGTGCCACCAGCAGTTGGGCAGGTACAGATACGCAGTATTTT.